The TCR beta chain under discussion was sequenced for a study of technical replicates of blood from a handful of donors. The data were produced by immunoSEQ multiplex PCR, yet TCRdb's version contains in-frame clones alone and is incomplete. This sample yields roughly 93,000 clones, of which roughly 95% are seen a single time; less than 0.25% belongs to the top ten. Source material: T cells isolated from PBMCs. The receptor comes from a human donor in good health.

CDR3 in amino acids: CASSYGVEETQYF. CDR3 coding DNA: TGTGCCAGTAGTTACGGGGTGGAAGAGACCCAGTACTTC. The chain joins TRBV19 to TRBJ2-5; a weak D match, TRBD2 (5 bases). The germline V gene encodes CDR1 LNHDA and CDR2 SQIVND (reference sequence). The CDR3 is 13 amino acids. V lost 5 bases and J 3 bases, leaving 10 bases between the germline ends.